This T cell receptor beta chain was captured in a study of T cells after posttransplantation cyclophosphamide. General study findings and limits: Donor-recipient repertoire similarity was low at 1-2 months, rising over year one. After PTCy, TRB diversity resembled that of CNI/methotrexate controls. Skin or GI-infiltrating T cells shared few TRB sequences with blood.

Trimming stripped 3 bases from V and 0 bases from J, with 8 bases between. Germline-derived CDR1 and CDR2 are SEHNR and FQNEAQ (reference sequence). The CDR3 is 15 residues long. Sequenced by immunoSEQ multiplex PCR; TCRdb stores in-frame clones only, minus some. The table lists about 33,000 clones, with no singletons. The related graft donor's blood sample was taken on the day of bone marrow donation. This clone was observed many times. Its antigen is undetermined. This receptor was identified in a girl under 18 in good health, CMV-negative, and a related stem cell transplant donor. The genes are TRBV7-9 and TRBJ2-2; D unclear. The sequencing input was PBMCs. Here the CDR3 reads CASSFWLANTGELFF. The CDR3 DNA is TGTGCCAGCAGCTTTTGGCTAGCGAACACCGGGGAGCTGTTTTTT.